These 22 T cell receptor beta chains were all obtained from the same sample, sequenced in a study of T-cell memory formation after mild COVID-19. TCRdb re-called the 5' RACE reads with MiXCR, one entry per CDR3 protein. The profile shows under 650,000 distinct CDR3 sequences, roughly 18% of them singletons. The specimen sequenced was PBMCs or a T cell subset sorted from them (not recorded which). The receptors originated from an adult woman who had mild COVID-19 (a few samples of this study predate the infection). Cell type and time point are not known.

This clonotype was counted a few times. The chain links TRBV9 to TRBJ2-7; no clear D gene. V was cut by 0 bases and J by 0 bases, with 10 bases left in between. The CDR3 covers 15 residues. Looked up from germline, CDR1 is SGDLS and CDR2 is YYNGEE. Here the CDR3 reads CASSVGPRSSYEQYF. The CDR3 nucleotides read TGTGCCAGCAGCGTAGGTCCCAGGAGCTCCTACGAGCAGTACTTC.

This clonotype was detected only a few times. The V and J genes are TRBV29-1 and TRBJ1-1; D uncertain. Trimming pared 7 bases from V and 4 bases from J, leaving 13 bases between. CDR1 and CDR2 (germline): SQVTM, ANQGSEA. The CDR3 has 12 amino acids. The CDR3 region is CSGSRRGTEAFF. CDR3 sequence (DNA): TGCAGCGGAAGTCGAAGAGGCACTGAAGCTTTCTTT.

This clonotype occurred a few times. This chain joins TRBV11-2 and TRBJ1-1, with a tentative D call TRBD1 (6 bases). The germline CDR1 and CDR2 sequences are SGHAT and FQNNGV. Trimming removed 1 base from V and 0 bases from J, with 12 bases in between. This CDR3 is 16 amino acids long. CDR3 DNA: TGTGCCAGCAGCTTAGGTGACAGGAACATGAACACTGAAGCTTTCTTT. Translation: CASSLGDRNMNTEAFF.

This clonotype was seen ten or more times. The CDR3 spells CASSRGLAGGSTDTQYF. The DNA for the CDR3 is TGTGCCAGCAGCCGGGGACTAGCGGGGGGGAGCACAGATACGCAGTATTTT. The chain links TRBV3-1 to TRBJ2-3, with 16 bases lining up with TRBD2. The junction had 1 base not matched to a gene; V was cut back by 4 bases and J by 0 bases. The germline gives CDR1 LGHDT, CDR2 YNNKEL (reference sequence). The CDR3 length is 17 residues.

This chain connects TRBV7-9 to TRBJ2-3; D possibly corresponds to TRBD2 (7 bases). The CDR3 loop spans 14 amino acids. The germline V and J ends were trimmed by 1 base and 13 bases, with 18 bases remaining between them. The V gene's germline CDR1 is SEHNR and CDR2 FQNEAQ (reference sequence). CDR3 in amino acids: CASSLGVTGGAEYF. The CDR3 region has the DNA TGTGCCAGCAGCTTAGGCGTTACGGGGGGCGCCGAGTATTTT. Drawing the rest from reference TRBV7-9 and TRBJ2-3, the complete variable domain is DTGVSQNPRHKITKRGQNVTFRCDPISEHNRLYWYRQTLGQGPEFLTYFQNEAQLEKSRLLSDRFSAERPKGSFSTLEIQRTEQGDSAMYLCASSLGVTGGAEYFGPGTRLTVL.

This sequence joins TRBV30 and TRBJ1-4; TRBD1 agrees at 7 bases. CDR3 length: 12 residues. CDR1 is GTSNPN, CDR2 SVGIG, per germline (reference sequence). V trimming: 5 bases; J trimming: 7 bases; junction bases outside the gene matches: 4. The DNA for the CDR3 is TGTGCCTGGGGAGGGGGCGGTGAAAAACTGTTTTTT. Protein: CAWGGGGEKLFF.

This chain joins TRBV20-1 and TRBJ2-2, with TRBD1 matching 9 bases. Germline-derived CDR1 and CDR2 are DFQATT and SNEGSKA (reference sequence). Germline trimming cut 0 bases from V and 6 bases from J; bases unmatched to any gene: 5. The CDR3 sequence is 15 residues long. The chain's CDR3 is CSARDSRQGAGELFF. The CDR3 bases are TGCAGTGCTAGAGATAGTAGACAGGGGGCCGGGGAGCTGTTTTTT.

This chain uses TRBV7-3 with TRBJ2-3; D is perhaps TRBD2 (5 bases). CDR3 length: 15 amino acids. Germline values: CDR1 SGHTA, CDR2 FQGTGA. The V end lost 4 bases, the J end lost 2 bases, and 13 bases lay between the germline ends. The CDR3 nucleotides are TGTGCCAGCAGCTCAACTAGGGTCCCCACAGATACGCAGTATTTT. This encodes CASSSTRVPTDTQYF.

This sequence joins TRBV4-3 and TRBJ2-1; 10 nucleotides agree with TRBD2. V gave up 0 bases and J gave up 2 bases; unmatched junction bases: 4. Germline V gene data show CDR1 as LGHNA and CDR2 as YSLEER. This CDR3 spans 17 amino acids. The CDR3 sequence: CASSQETSGAPYNEQFF. In nucleotides, the CDR3 is TGCGCCAGCAGCCAAGAAACTAGCGGGGCCCCCTACAATGAGCAGTTCTTC.

The table lists this clonotype with a few counts. The CDR3 DNA sequence: TGCAGTGCTAGAGTCCCCGCCAGGGGCACCGGGGAGCTGTTTTTT. Amino acids: CSARVPARGTGELFF. This chain connects TRBV20-1 to TRBJ2-2, with D tentatively TRBD1 (6 bases). The CDR3 covers 15 residues. V lost 1 base to trimming and J lost 4 bases, with 13 bases between them. Looked up from germline, CDR1 is DFQATT and CDR2 is SNEGSKA (reference sequence).

This clonotype came up a few times. J is TRBJ2-7 and V is TRBV18, with D uncertain. Germline CDR1 is KGHSH and CDR2 is LQKENI. Trimming took 0 bases from V and 7 from J, leaving 13 bases between them. This CDR3 contains 14 residues. The CDR3 protein is CASSPPNTNLEQYF. In DNA, the CDR3 is TGTGCCAGCTCACCACCTAATACCAACTTGGAGCAGTACTTC.

This clonotype was found a few times. The rearrangement uses TRBV5-4 and TRBJ2-1, with a tentative D call TRBD1 (6 bases). Trimming took 6 bases from V and 0 from J, leaving 16 bases between them. From germline, CDR1 is SGHNT and CDR2 YYREEE (reference sequence). The CDR3 sequence is 16 residues long. The CDR3 reads CASMRPGTSSYNEQFF. In DNA, the CDR3 is TGTGCCAGCATGCGCCCCGGGACATCCTCCTACAATGAGCAGTTCTTC.

In this sample, this clonotype turned up a few times. The V call is TRBV2, the J call TRBJ1-5; tentative D call: TRBD1 (6 bases). The ends were cut back, 4 bases at V and 6 bases at J, with 13 bases in the middle. The CDR3 has 14 amino acids. Per germline, CDR1 SNHLY and CDR2 FYNNEI. The CDR3 coding sequence is TGTGCCAGCAGTGGACAGGATATTAGTCAGCCCCAGCATTTT. This translates into CASSGQDISQPQHF.

This clonotype was counted ten times or more. CDR3 region: CASSQVQGSNQPQHF. CDR3 in DNA: TGTGCCAGCAGCCAAGTCCAGGGTAGCAATCAGCCCCAGCATTTT. This chain uses TRBV4-2 with TRBJ1-5; a possible D gene is TRBD1 (5 bases). The CDR3 loop spans 15 amino acids. V was shortened by 1 base and J by 0 bases, with 7 bases between the two germline ends. Germline V gives CDR1 LGHNA, CDR2 YNFKEQ.

The chain links TRBV12-3 or TRBV12-4 to TRBJ1-1; 10 positions agree with TRBD1. CDR3 length: 17 residues. V gave up 4 bases and J gave up 4 bases; unmatched junction bases: 12. CDR3 in amino acids: CASSSRQGASRSTEAFF. CDR3 nucleotides: TGTGCCAGCAGTTCTAGACAGGGGGCATCGAGGAGCACTGAAGCTTTCTTT.

The rearrangement joins TRBV10-3 to TRBJ2-7; D gene uncertain. This CDR3 region has 12 residues. V was trimmed by 3 bases and J by 4 bases, leaving 7 bases between them. The germline V gene has CDR1 ENHRY and CDR2 SYGVKD. CDR3 residues: CAISDFPYEQYF. In DNA, the CDR3 is TGTGCCATCAGTGACTTCCCATACGAGCAGTACTTC.

The sample holds many counts of this clonotype. This chain connects TRBV27 to TRBJ2-3; 12 bases match TRBD2. CDR1 and CDR2 from the germline V gene are MNHEY and SMNVEV (reference sequence). V gave up 4 bases and J gave up 4 bases; unmatched junction bases: 3. This CDR3 has 15 amino acids. CDR3 DNA sequence: TGTGCCAGCAGTTCTCTAGCGGGAGGGCCAGATACGCAGTATTTT. Translated, it gives CASSSLAGGPDTQYF.

The CDR3 protein is CASSEYRAGTQYF. For the CDR3, the DNA is TGCGCCAGCAGCGAATACAGGGCGGGTACGCAGTATTTT. V is TRBV5-1 and J is TRBJ2-3; TRBD1 might be the D (6 bases). CDR1 SGHRS and CDR2 YFSETQ come from the germline V gene. The CDR3 is 13 residues long. V was clipped by 4 bases and J by 8 bases, with 14 bases between them.

This chain connects TRBV9 to TRBJ2-6, with D unresolved. The CDR3 is 15 residues long. Deletions cut 0 bases from V and 1 base from J, with 5 bases between. Germline V lookup: CDR1 SGDLS, CDR2 YYNGEE. The chain's CDR3 is CASSVGPSGANVLTF. For the CDR3, the DNA is TGTGCCAGCAGCGTAGGCCCTTCTGGGGCCAACGTCCTGACTTTC.

The rearrangement links TRBV9 to TRBJ2-7; the D is unclear. CDR1 and CDR2 from the germline V gene are SGDLS and YYNGEE. CDR3 length: 15 residues. With 0 bases removed from V and 3 bases from J, the gap between germline ends came to 13 bases. CDR3 nucleotides: TGTGCCAGCAGCGTAGCCCCTGACGGCAACTACGAGCAGTACTTC. It yields the protein CASSVAPDGNYEQYF.

This clonotype showed up just a few times. V and J are TRBV24-1 and TRBJ1-5; 8 bases match TRBD1. Germline V gene sequence: CDR1 KGHDR, CDR2 SFDVKD. This CDR3 is built from 15 residues. J lost 7 bases, V lost 3 bases, and 7 bases had no gene match. The CDR3: CATSDAGTGGQPQHF. Written as DNA, the CDR3 is TGTGCCACCAGTGATGCCGGGACAGGTGGGCAGCCCCAGCATTTT.

This clonotype was counted ten times or more. V usage is TRBV4-3 and J usage is TRBJ2-3; D not certain. V was pared by 0 bases and J by 3 bases, with 16 bases between. The CDR3 consists of 17 residues. Germline CDR1 LGHNA, CDR2 YSLEER. The CDR3 sequence: CASSQEGDFGRTDTQYF. The CDR3 DNA follows: TGCGCCAGCAGCCAAGAAGGAGACTTTGGCAGAACAGATACGCAGTATTTT.